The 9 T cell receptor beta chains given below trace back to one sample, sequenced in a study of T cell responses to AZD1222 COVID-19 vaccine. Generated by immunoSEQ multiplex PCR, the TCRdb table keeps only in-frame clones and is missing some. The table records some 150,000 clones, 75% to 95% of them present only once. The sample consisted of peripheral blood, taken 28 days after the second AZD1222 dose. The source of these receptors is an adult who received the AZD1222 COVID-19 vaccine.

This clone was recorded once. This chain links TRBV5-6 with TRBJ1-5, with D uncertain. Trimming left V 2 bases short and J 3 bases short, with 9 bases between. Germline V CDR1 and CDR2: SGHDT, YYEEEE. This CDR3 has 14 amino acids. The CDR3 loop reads CASSLGQVNQPQHF. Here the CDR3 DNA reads TGTGCCAGCAGCTTAGGGCAGGTCAATCAGCCCCAGCATTTT.

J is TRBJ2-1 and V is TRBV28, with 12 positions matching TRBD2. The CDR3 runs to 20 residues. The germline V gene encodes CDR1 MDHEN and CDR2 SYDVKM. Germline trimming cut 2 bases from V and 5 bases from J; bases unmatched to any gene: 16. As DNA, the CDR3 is TGTGCCAGCAGTTTAATCCAGGCGGTAGGACTAGCGGGGAGCAACAATGAGCAGTTCTTC. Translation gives CASSLIQAVGLAGSNNEQFF.

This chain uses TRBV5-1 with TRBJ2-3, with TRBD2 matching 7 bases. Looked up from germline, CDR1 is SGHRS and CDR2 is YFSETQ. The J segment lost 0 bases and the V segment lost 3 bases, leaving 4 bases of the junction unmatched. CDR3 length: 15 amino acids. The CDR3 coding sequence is TGCGCCAGCAGCTCAACTAGCGTCAGCACAGATACGCAGTATTTT. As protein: CASSSTSVSTDTQYF.

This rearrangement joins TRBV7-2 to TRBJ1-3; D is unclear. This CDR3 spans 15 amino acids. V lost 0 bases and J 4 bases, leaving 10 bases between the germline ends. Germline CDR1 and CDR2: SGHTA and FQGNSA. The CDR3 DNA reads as TGTGCCAGCAGCTTAGCGTCGGGGTTCGGAAACACCATATATTTT. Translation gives CASSLASGFGNTIYF.

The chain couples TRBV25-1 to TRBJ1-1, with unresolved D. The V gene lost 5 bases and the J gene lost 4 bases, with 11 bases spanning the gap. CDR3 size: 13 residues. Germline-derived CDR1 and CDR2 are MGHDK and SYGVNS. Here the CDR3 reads CASSPELGTEAFF. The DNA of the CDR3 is TGTGCCAGCAGTCCGGAATTGGGCACTGAAGCTTTCTTT.

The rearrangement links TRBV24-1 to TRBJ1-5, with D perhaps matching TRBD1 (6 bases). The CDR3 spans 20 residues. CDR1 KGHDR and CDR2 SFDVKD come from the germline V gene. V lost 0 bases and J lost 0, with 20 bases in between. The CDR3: CATSDLEGGQSDYSNQPQHF. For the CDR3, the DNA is TGTGCCACCAGTGATTTGGAGGGTGGACAGTCTGATTATAGCAATCAGCCCCAGCATTTT.

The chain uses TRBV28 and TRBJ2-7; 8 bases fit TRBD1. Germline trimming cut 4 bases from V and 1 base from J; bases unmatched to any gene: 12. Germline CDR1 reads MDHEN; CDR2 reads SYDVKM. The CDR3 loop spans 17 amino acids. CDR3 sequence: CASSSRTGGWMSYEQYF. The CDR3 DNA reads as TGTGCCAGCAGTTCTCGAACAGGGGGATGGATGTCCTACGAGCAGTACTTC.

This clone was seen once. The chain's CDR3 is CASSGTEFNQPQHF. CDR3 in DNA: TGTGCCAGTAGTGGGACAGAGTTTAATCAGCCCCAGCATTTT. The chain uses TRBV19 and TRBJ1-5, with 7 bases identical to TRBD1. J lost 4 bases, V lost 5 bases, and 5 bases had no gene match. CDR3 length equals 14 residues. The germline V gene has CDR1 LNHDA and CDR2 SQIVND (reference sequence). Drawing the rest from reference TRBV19 and TRBJ1-5, the complete variable domain is DGGITQSPKYLFRKEGQNVTLSCEQNLNHDAMYWYRQDPGQGLRLIYYSQIVNDFQKGDIAEGYSVSREKKESFPLTVTSAQKNPTAFYLCASSGTEFNQPQHFGDGTRLSIL.

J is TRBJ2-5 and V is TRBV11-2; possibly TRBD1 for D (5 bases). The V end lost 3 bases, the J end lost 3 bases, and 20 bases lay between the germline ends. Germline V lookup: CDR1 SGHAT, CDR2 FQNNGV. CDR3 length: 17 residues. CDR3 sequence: CASSFLGATTAEETQYF. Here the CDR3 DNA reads TGTGCCAGCAGCTTCCTAGGGGCCACTACTGCCGAAGAGACCCAGTACTTC.